The text below deals with one T cell receptor beta chain. The sample originates from a study of shared clonotypes between healthy human individuals. About the research overall: Participating donors consisted of a couple of women and a few men aged 18 to 49. For every donor, three CD4 naive, three CD4 memory, two CD8 naive and one CD8 memory plates were used.

None of the donors, who were healthy HIV-negative adults, had recently had acute infections or vaccinations. Generated by immunoSEQ multiplex PCR, the TCRdb table keeps only in-frame clones and is missing some. The table includes millions of clones, over 85% detected once. From germline, CDR1 is SGHTA and CDR2 FQGNSA. The CDR3 runs 14 residues. Trimming pared 1 base from V and 6 bases from J, leaving 7 bases between. The TCR comes from a man younger than 30 in good health. V usage is TRBV7-2 and J usage is TRBJ1-6; no definite D call. Sequenced: naive CD4+ T cells sorted from blood. Stated subset: CD45RA+ positively selected. CDR3 region: CASSLEAANSPLHF. The CDR3 DNA sequence: TGTGCCAGCAGCTTAGAGGCAGCTAATTCACCCCTCCACTTT.